This TCR beta chain was sequenced in a study of T cells in tuberculosis. For the study at large: IGRA-negative adolescents, IGRA-positive adolescents with latent tuberculosis and adults with active tuberculosis formed this South African cohort.

Unsorted cryopreserved PBMC were sequenced, averaging around 100,000 T cells per clinical donor. The repertoire was sequenced with immunoSEQ multiplex PCR; TCRdb's copy has only in-frame clones and lacks some. The data show around 43,000 clones, with approximately 95% seen just once and about 3.8% held by the top ten. Germline assignment: CDR1 LGHNA and CDR2 YNFKEQ. V was pared by 0 bases and J by 1 base, with 12 bases of the junction left unmatched. The CDR3 length is 20 residues. Material: PBMCs. The sequence came from a donor aged 10 to 29 with latent tuberculosis or without tuberculosis infection. The chain links TRBV4-2 to TRBJ2-1, with 10 bases matching TRBD2. The CDR3 coding sequence is TGTGCCAGCAGCCAAGAATATGGGCTAGCGGGGGAACCTTCCTACAATGAGCAGTTCTTC. Its protein product is CASSQEYGLAGEPSYNEQFF.